This entry features one T cell receptor beta chain sequence. Antigen specificity is unknown. The data were obtained in a study of graft-versus-host responses after intestinal transplantation. Germline V gene sequence: CDR1 PRHDT, CDR2 FYEKMQ (reference sequence). Trimming shortened V by 6 bases and J by 6 bases, and 21 bases separated the two germline ends. The CDR3 has 16 residues. Some clones are missing from TCRdb's copy, which holds only in-frame ones; the method was immunoSEQ multiplex PCR. The data show tens of thousands of clones, approximately 93% seen once. The material was unstimulated CD8+ T cells sorted from spleen or lymph node cells, obtained before intestinal transplant. The clonotype originates from a human donor who received an intestinal transplant. This rearrangement joins TRBV13 to TRBJ2-1; tentative D call: TRBD1 (8 bases). The CDR3 nucleotides are TGTGCCAGCAGTAAGGACAGGGAGGGGAATGGCAATGAGCAGTTCTTC. As protein: CASSKDREGNGNEQFF.